This entry lists 3 T cell receptor beta chains sequenced from one sample in a study of T cells in Graves' hyperthyroidism and ophthalmopathy. The investigators amplified TCR beta CDR3 regions from RNA transcripts. HTBI primers were employed in a first-round RT-PCR of the TCR CDR3. TCRdb passed the multiplex PCR reads through MiXCR, listing each CDR3 protein once. The data contain fewer than 450,000 distinct CDR3 sequences, nearly 15% of them singletons. Material for sequencing was blood. The receptors come from a woman in her sixties or seventies with Graves' ophthalmopathy.

Comments on this clonotype: Being one base from a much bigger clone, this may be a read error. V and J are TRBV20-1 and TRBJ2-2; 10 bases line up with TRBD2. The germline V gene has CDR1 DFQATT and CDR2 SNEGSKA (reference sequence). The CDR3 contains 15 residues. The CDR3 coding sequence is TGCAGTACTAGATCCCAAGCGGGAGGGACCGGGGAGCTGTTTTTT. It translates to CSTRSQAGGTGELFF.

This clonotype was detected many times. V usage is TRBV5-1 and J usage is TRBJ2-1; 8 bases align to TRBD2. The CDR3 covers 15 residues. V trimming: 4 bases; J trimming: 0 bases; junction bases outside the gene matches: 3. The germline V gene encodes CDR1 SGHRS and CDR2 YFSETQ. The CDR3 is CASSNLAGSYNEQFF. DNA for the CDR3: TGCGCCAGCAGCAACCTAGCGGGCTCCTACAATGAGCAGTTCTTC.

This clonotype was observed many times. V is TRBV18 and J is TRBJ1-1; D possibly corresponds to TRBD1 (6 bases). V was clipped by 1 base and J by 0 bases, with 9 bases between them. Germline lookup yields CDR1 KGHSH and CDR2 LQKENI. The CDR3 runs to 15 residues. Written as DNA, the CDR3 is TGTGCCAGCTCACCACAGGGACATATGAACACTGAAGCTTTCTTT. This translates into CASSPQGHMNTEAFF.